Presented here are 5 T cell receptor beta chains from one specimen sequenced in a study of PD-1 blockade in classical Hodgkin lymphoma. Sequenced by immunoSEQ multiplex PCR; TCRdb stores in-frame clones only, minus some. Among more than 40,000 clones, around 80% were seen once, and the ten largest hold around 37%. Time point described: cycle 4 day 1 (C4D1), after five to seven weeks of nivolumab. Each and every patient relapsed after autologous stem cell transplantation, and patients got differing brentuximab vedotin exposure. The sequencing used peripheral blood mononuclear cells (PBMCs), collected before the fourth cycle of nivolumab. The receptors here all came from a human donor with classical Hodgkin lymphoma.

The V and J genes are TRBV19 and TRBJ1-1; D possibly corresponds to TRBD1 (5 bases). This CDR3 is built from 14 residues. Germline CDR1 is LNHDA and CDR2 is SQIVND (reference sequence). The V and J ends lost 7 bases and 6 bases respectively, with 18 bases between them. The CDR3 nucleotides are TGTGCCAGTACACGTGTCGAGAGGGGCCCTGAAGCTTTCTTT. Protein product: CASTRVERGPEAFF.

This clone was counted only a few times. This chain links TRBV28 with TRBJ1-6; TRBD1 might be the D (6 bases). From germline, CDR1 is MDHEN and CDR2 SYDVKM. Trimming removed 3 bases from V and 6 bases from J, with 12 bases in between. The CDR3 extends over 15 amino acids. The CDR3 is CASSLRGARNSPLHF. The CDR3 DNA sequence: TGTGCCAGCAGTTTGCGGGGGGCGCGTAATTCACCCCTCCACTTT.

The J gene is TRBJ1-2, the V gene TRBV14, with D unclear. Germline V gives CDR1 SGHDN, CDR2 FVKESK. This CDR3 has 13 amino acids. The V end was cut by 0 bases, the J end by 5 bases, with 7 bases between. The CDR3 DNA reads as TGTGCCAGCAGCCAAGATGTCCAGTATGGCTACACCTTC. Its translation: CASSQDVQYGYTF.

The CDR3 spells CASSLSGHQPQHF. CDR3 DNA sequence: TGTGCCAGCAGTTTAAGTGGGCATCAGCCCCAGCATTTT. The chain is built from TRBV27 and TRBJ1-5, with D unresolved. V was clipped by 2 bases and J by 5 bases, with 7 bases between them. The CDR3 sequence is 13 residues long. CDR1 is MNHEY, CDR2 SMNVEV, per germline (reference sequence).

V usage is TRBV4-2 and J usage is TRBJ1-1, with a tentative D call TRBD1 (5 bases). The CDR3 loop spans 14 amino acids. CDR1 is LGHNA and CDR2 is YNFKEQ in the germline V gene. The V end was cut by 4 bases, the J end by 5 bases, with 14 bases between. The CDR3 region is CASSLSPGVTEAFF. CDR3 DNA sequence: TGTGCCAGCAGCCTTAGCCCGGGGGTTACTGAAGCTTTCTTT.